A selection of T cell receptor beta chains follows, all from one sample in a study of blood T cell repertoires in COVID-19. Profiling relied on immunoSEQ multiplex PCR, and the TCRdb table lists in-frame clones only, not all of them. The profile shows fewer than 250,000 clones, about 83% of them singletons. Source material: peripheral blood. These receptors were obtained from a woman between 50 and 59 years old with acute or convalescent COVID-19. CDR3s include the opening cysteine and the closing phenylalanine or tryptophan. A D gene is named only where the DNA matches it firmly. Some rows have no size entry. The others give once, few or many, or a class for an expanded clone.

v_call	d_call	j_call	clone_size	cdr3_aa	cdr3_nt
TRBV5-4	NA	TRBJ2-5	NA	CASSLRQGRGSYQETQYF	TGTGCCAGCAGCCTCAGACAGGGGAGGGGATCATACCAAGAGACCCAGTACTTC
TRBV10-1	NA	TRBJ2-1	NA	CASSWDFPSSYNEQFF	TGCGCCAGCAGTTGGGACTTTCCTAGCTCCTACAATGAGCAGTTCTTC
TRBV2	NA	TRBJ2-3	NA	CASRLSPLPDTQYF	TGTGCCAGCCGCCTTTCCCCTCTACCGGATACGCAGTATTTT
TRBV5-1	NA	TRBJ2-7	NA	CASSLARGAGYEQYF	TGCGCCAGCAGCTTGGCCCGGGGAGCCGGTTACGAGCAGTACTTC
TRBV30	NA	TRBJ1-3	NA	CAWSAEGGGFGNTIYF	TGTGCCTGGAGTGCCGAGGGGGGGGGCTTCGGAAACACCATATATTTT
TRBV5-6	NA	TRBJ2-5	NA	CASSFRTIDQETQYF	TGTGCCAGCAGCTTTCGAACAATCGATCAAGAGACCCAGTACTTC
TRBV10-3	NA	TRBJ2-7	once	CAISVGGYEQYF	TGTGCCATCAGTGTAGGGGGCTACGAGCAGTACTTC
TRBV27	NA	TRBJ2-2	NA	CASSPGHVPTGELFF	TGTGCCAGCAGTCCCGGACACGTACCCACCGGGGAGCTGTTTTTT
TRBV19	TRBD2	TRBJ2-1	NA	CASSSTSGRVSSYNEQFF	TGTGCCAGTAGTTCGACTAGCGGGAGGGTAAGTTCCTACAATGAGCAGTTCTTC
TRBV5-1	TRBD1	TRBJ1-3	NA	CASSFGTAGNTIYF	TGCGCCAGCAGCTTCGGGACAGCTGGAAACACCATATATTTT
TRBV9	NA	TRBJ2-7	NA	CASSVAVGGSYEQYF	TGTGCCAGCAGCGTAGCTGTCGGCGGATCCTACGAGCAGTACTTC
TRBV19	TRBD2	TRBJ2-7	NA	CASSPASGDYEQYF	TGTGCCAGTAGTCCTGCGAGCGGGGATTACGAGCAGTACTTC
TRBV24-1	TRBD2	TRBJ2-1	many	CATSARGTSGKYNEQFF	TGTGCCACCAGTGCCAGGGGAACTAGCGGAAAATACAATGAGCAGTTCTTC
TRBV5-1	NA	TRBJ2-7	NA	CASSPLSSYEQYF	TGCGCCAGCAGCCCCCTCTCCTCGTACGAGCAGTACTTC
TRBV5-4	TRBD1	TRBJ1-5	NA	CASSFTGQGEWAGNQPQHF	TGTGCCAGCAGCTTTACGGGACAGGGCGAATGGGCTGGCAATCAGCCCCAGCATTTT
TRBV4-1	TRBD2	TRBJ2-3	NA	CASSRGTSGTDTQYF	TGCGCCAGCAGCCGGGGGACTAGCGGCACAGATACGCAGTATTTT
TRBV19	NA	TRBJ1-2	NA	CASSAQRTVNNYGYTF	TGTGCCAGTAGTGCACAACGGACAGTCAATAACTATGGCTACACCTTC
TRBV7-9	NA	TRBJ2-1	NA	CASSSRGEQFF	TGTGCCAGCAGCTCTAGGGGGGAGCAGTTCTTC
TRBV15	TRBD1	TRBJ2-3	NA	CATSRGQGLGTQYF	TGTGCCACCAGCAGGGGACAGGGTCTGGGTACGCAGTATTTT
TRBV29-1	NA	TRBJ2-3	NA	CSVAQASTDTQYF	TGCAGCGTTGCACAGGCTAGCACAGATACGCAGTATTTT